A selection of T cell receptor beta chains follows, all from one sample in a study of cytomegalovirus exposure and HLA in healthy donors. Repertoires were generated with immunoSEQ multiplex PCR, while TCRdb's copy carries only in-frame clones and drops some. The sample includes some 200,000 clones, approximately 59% seen only once; the top ten take roughly 2.9%. Sequencing input: PBMCs. Receptors originate from a man aged 35-49 years in good health and CMV-seronegative. CDR3s include the opening cysteine and the closing phenylalanine or tryptophan. D genes are given only for firm matches. The size entry is marked missing in some rows and otherwise reads once, few, many or a size class.

size	D	V	J	CDR3	DNA
once	-	TRBV5-1	TRBJ2-1	CASSSIASYNEQFF	TGCGCCAGCAGTAGTATCGCCTCCTACAATGAGCAGTTCTTC
-	TRBD1	TRBV7-9	TRBJ1-5	CASSADRARQPQHF	TGTGCCAGCAGCGCCGACAGGGCGAGGCAGCCCCAGCATTTT
-	-	TRBV7-2	TRBJ2-7	CASSVGQAEEQYF	TGTGCCAGCAGCGTAGGACAAGCGGAAGAGCAGTACTTC
-	-	TRBV30	TRBJ1-4	CAWSVPGPRGEKLFF	TGTGCCTGGAGTGTACCCGGGCCTCGGGGTGAAAAACTGTTTTTT
-	TRBD1	TRBV7-9	TRBJ1-1	CSTFFGDRGRGTEAFF	TGTTCCACCTTCTTTGGAGACAGGGGGCGTGGGACTGAAGCTTTCTTT
-	TRBD1	TRBV5-1	TRBJ2-6	CASSRTGFSGANVLTF	TGCGCCAGCAGCCGGACAGGGTTCTCTGGGGCCAACGTCCTGACTTTC
-	-	TRBV7-6	TRBJ1-1	CASSLVGQGASTEAFF	TGTGCCAGCAGCTTAGTAGGCCAAGGGGCGAGCACTGAAGCTTTCTTT
-	-	TRBV28	TRBJ2-5	CASSFPQGLETQYF	TGTGCCAGCAGTTTCCCCCAGGGCCTGGAGACCCAGTACTTC
-	-	TRBV5-1	TRBJ2-1	CASIKGPQGYNEQFF	TGCGCCAGCATCAAGGGGCCCCAGGGCTACAATGAGCAGTTCTTC
-	TRBD2	TRBV5-4	TRBJ2-2	CASSLELAGRTGELFF	TGTGCCAGCAGCTTGGAACTAGCGGGAAGGACCGGGGAGCTGTTTTTT
-	-	TRBV27	TRBJ2-7	CASGKAGLGYEQYF	TGTGCCAGCGGAAAAGCGGGTTTGGGGTACGAGCAGTACTTC
-	TRBD1	TRBV20-1	TRBJ1-2	CSASNWDRFSF	TGCAGTGCCTCCAACTGGGACAGGTTTTCCTTC
few	TRBD1	TRBV7-8	TRBJ2-5	CASSWDRVRETQYF	TGTGCCAGCAGCTGGGACAGGGTACGAGAGACCCAGTACTTC
-	-	TRBV28	TRBJ1-6	CASRSTGDNSPLHF	TGTGCCAGCAGATCGACAGGAGATAATTCACCCCTCCACTTT
-	-	TRBV28	TRBJ2-7	CASGGTATIYEQYF	TGTGCCAGCGGGGGGACAGCGACTATATACGAGCAGTACTTC
-	TRBD1	TRBV7-2	TRBJ1-5	CASSLARTGDQPQHF	TGTGCCAGCAGCTTAGCCCGGACAGGGGATCAGCCCCAGCATTTT